Below, 10 T cell receptor beta chains from the same sample are listed, as sequenced in a study of blood T cells in healthy people across ages. The second PCR ran about 6 to 11 cycles with a sample-barcoded 5' primer and J-beta primers. TCRdb processed the 5' RACE reads anew with MiXCR; each CDR3 protein has one entry. Among 600,000 to 850,000 distinct CDR3 sequences listed, roughly 41% were seen once. The sample consisted of blood. These receptors were collected from a woman aged 60 to 75 in good health.

The sample holds many counts of this clonotype. This rearrangement joins TRBV27 to TRBJ2-7; tentatively, D is TRBD1 (5 bases). Germline V gene data show CDR1 as MNHEY and CDR2 as SMNVEV (reference sequence). Deletions cut 6 bases from V and 0 bases from J, with 9 bases between. The CDR3 has 13 amino acids. The CDR3 sequence is CASSSDTSYEQYF. The CDR3 DNA is TGTGCCAGCAGCTCGGACACCTCCTACGAGCAGTACTTC.

This sequence joins TRBV20-1 and TRBJ2-3; D assignment may be TRBD1 or TRBD2 (6 bases each). The CDR3 spans 15 residues. Germline lookup yields CDR1 DFQATT and CDR2 SNEGSKA (reference sequence). V was pared by 6 bases and J by 4 bases, with 20 bases between. The CDR3 here is CSAQPPGGGSDTQYF. The CDR3 nucleotides read TGCAGTGCCCAACCCCCCGGGGGCGGGTCAGATACGCAGTATTTT.

The chain recombines TRBV20-1 with TRBJ1-5, with D perhaps TRBD1 (6 bases). Per germline, CDR1 DFQATT and CDR2 SNEGSKA (reference sequence). This CDR3 comprises 14 residues. Trimming took off 0 bases at V and 3 bases at J, with 9 bases between the two ends. The CDR3 DNA reads TGCAGTGCTAGAGATGGACAGAACAATCAGCCCCAGCATTTT. Translation gives CSARDGQNNQPQHF.

This clonotype was counted only a few times. This chain links TRBV28 with TRBJ2-7; tentatively, D is TRBD2 (5 bases). The V and J ends lost 5 bases and 2 bases respectively, with 13 bases between them. Germline CDR1 reads MDHEN; CDR2 reads SYDVKM. The CDR3 runs 14 residues. In nucleotides, the CDR3 is TGTGCCAGCAGTGGCCCTCTAGCAACCTACGAGCAGTACTTC. Translating gives CASSGPLATYEQYF.

The gene calls are TRBV7-2 and TRBJ2-7; TRBD2 is a possible D gene (6 bases). Trimming took 3 bases from V and 0 from J, leaving 15 bases between them. Germline lookup yields CDR1 SGHTA and CDR2 FQGNSA. The CDR3 consists of 16 residues. The CDR3 coding sequence is TGTGCCAGCAGCTTGGAGGGACGGCTATCCTCCTACGAGCAGTACTTC. Translation: CASSLEGRLSSYEQYF.

The chain links TRBV5-1 to TRBJ2-7; possibly TRBD1 for D (5 bases). Per the germline V gene, CDR1 is SGHRS and CDR2 is YFSETQ. The length of the CDR3 is 15 residues. V gave up 1 base and J gave up 2 bases, with 13 bases separating them. This CDR3 is CASSLRHRNPYEQYF. CDR3 coding DNA: TGCGCCAGCAGCTTGAGACACAGGAACCCCTACGAGCAGTACTTC.

V usage is TRBV28 and J usage is TRBJ2-7, with a tentative D call TRBD2 (5 bases). This CDR3 comprises 12 residues. Germline V lookup: CDR1 MDHEN, CDR2 SYDVKM. V lost 7 bases, J lost 12 bases, and 19 bases lay in between. The CDR3 DNA sequence: TGTGCCAGCACCTCGGAACGGGATCGGGGGTACTTC. It encodes CASTSERDRGYF.

The V gene is TRBV27, the J gene TRBJ2-5, with 9 bases matching TRBD2. V lost 7 bases and J lost 3; bases outside the gene matches: 9. The CDR3 is 15 amino acids. CDR1 and CDR2 from the germline V gene are MNHEY and SMNVEV (reference sequence). CDR3: CASNGLAGTEETQYF. The CDR3 DNA sequence: TGTGCCAGCAACGGGCTAGCGGGGACCGAAGAGACCCAGTACTTC.

Only a few counts were recorded for this clonotype. V is TRBV7-9 and J is TRBJ2-7, with 9 positions matching TRBD2. The CDR3 spans 15 residues. Germline lookup yields CDR1 SEHNR and CDR2 FQNEAQ (reference sequence). Trimming at V came to 5 bases and at J to 7 bases, leaving 12 bases not matched to a gene. The CDR3 DNA sequence: TGTGCCAGCAGCCGCGCTAGCGGGGCCTACAATGAGCAGTACTTC. It yields the protein CASSRASGAYNEQYF.

This clonotype was seen repeatedly, ten times or more. CDR3 sequence reads: CASSTGLAGHKHEQFF. Written as DNA, the CDR3 is TGTGCCAGCAGTACGGGACTAGCGGGACACAAACATGAGCAGTTCTTC. V is TRBV6-5 and J is TRBJ2-1; TRBD2 aligns across 13 bases. The CDR3 totals 16 residues. Trimming at V came to 5 bases and at J to 8 bases, leaving 9 bases not matched to a gene. The germline CDR1 and CDR2 sequences are MNHEY and SVGAGI.